This T cell receptor (beta chain) comes out of a study of CD8 T cells in Susac syndrome. Overall study findings and caveats: The TCR sequencing and HLA analysis in the study involved a relatively small number of individuals, as the study acknowledged.

Regarding this clonotype: As yet, its antigen is unknown.

Random hexamers primed reverse transcription of about 0.5 to 1 ug RNA. Across 54 Vbeta and 13 Jbeta, immunoSEQ multiplex PCR amplified TCR beta CDR3. In TCRdb, the immunoSEQ multiplex PCR reads were re-called with MiXCR into one record per CDR3 protein. The sample includes 250,000 to 300,000 distinct CDR3 sequences, about 88% of them seen just once. The V gene lost 3 bases and the J gene lost 0 bases, with 14 bases spanning the gap. The CDR3 spans 16 residues. CDR1 is MDHEN, CDR2 SYDVKM, per germline. Peripheral blood CD8+ and CD4+ T cells were profiled by TCR beta sequencing. Input material: CD8+ T cells from PBMCs. The source of this sequence is a human donor with multiple sclerosis. The gene calls are TRBV28 and TRBJ1-1, with D uncertain. The CDR3 is CASSLEPAQLNTEAFF. The DNA of the CDR3 is TGTGCCAGCAGTTTGGAACCGGCGCAGCTGAACACTGAAGCTTTCTTT.